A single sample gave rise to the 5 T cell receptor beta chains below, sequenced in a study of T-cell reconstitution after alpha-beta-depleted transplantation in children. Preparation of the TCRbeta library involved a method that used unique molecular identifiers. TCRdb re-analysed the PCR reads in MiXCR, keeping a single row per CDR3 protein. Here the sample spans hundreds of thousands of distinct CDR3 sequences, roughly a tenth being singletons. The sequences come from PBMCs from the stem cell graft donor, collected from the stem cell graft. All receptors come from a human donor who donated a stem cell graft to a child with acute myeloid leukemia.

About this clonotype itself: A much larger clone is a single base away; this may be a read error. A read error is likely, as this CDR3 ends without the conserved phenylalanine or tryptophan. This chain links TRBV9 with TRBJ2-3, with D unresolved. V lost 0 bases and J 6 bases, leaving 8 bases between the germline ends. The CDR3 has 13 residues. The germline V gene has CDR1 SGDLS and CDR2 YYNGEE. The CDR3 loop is CASSVVQTDTQYC. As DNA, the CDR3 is TGTGCCAGCAGCGTAGTACAGACGGATACGCAGTATTGT.

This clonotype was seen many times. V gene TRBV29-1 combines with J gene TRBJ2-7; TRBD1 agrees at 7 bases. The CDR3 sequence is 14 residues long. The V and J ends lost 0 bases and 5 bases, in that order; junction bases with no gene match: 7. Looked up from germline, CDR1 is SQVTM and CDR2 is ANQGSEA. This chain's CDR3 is CSVEDTGAHNEQYF. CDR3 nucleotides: TGCAGCGTTGAAGATACAGGGGCGCACAACGAGCAGTACTTC.

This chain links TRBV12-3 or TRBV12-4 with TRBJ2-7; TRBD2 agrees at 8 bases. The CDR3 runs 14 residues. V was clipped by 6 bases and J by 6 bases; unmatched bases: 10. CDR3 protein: CASSGLAGYAEQYF. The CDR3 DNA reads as TGTGCCAGCAGCGGGTTAGCGGGGTACGCCGAGCAGTACTTC.

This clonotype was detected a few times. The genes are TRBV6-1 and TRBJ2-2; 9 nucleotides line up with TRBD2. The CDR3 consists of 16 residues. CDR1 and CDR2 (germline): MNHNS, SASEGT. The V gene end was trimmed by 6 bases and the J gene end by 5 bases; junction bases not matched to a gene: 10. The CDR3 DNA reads TGTGCCAGCAGGCCCTTAGCGGGAGTACGGACCGGGGAGCTGTTTTTT. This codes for CASRPLAGVRTGELFF.

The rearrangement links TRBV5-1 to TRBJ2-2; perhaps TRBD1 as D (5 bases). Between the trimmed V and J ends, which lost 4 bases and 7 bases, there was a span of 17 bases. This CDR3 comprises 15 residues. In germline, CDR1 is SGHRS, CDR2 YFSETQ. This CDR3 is CASSNGRLGDGELFF. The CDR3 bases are TGCGCCAGCAGCAACGGACGTCTAGGGGACGGGGAGCTGTTTTTT.